The 31 T cell receptor beta chains below were found in one sample sequenced in a study of T cell responses to AZD1222 COVID-19 vaccine. Profiled with immunoSEQ multiplex PCR; TCRdb holds only in-frame clones, not every one. Of around 150,000 clones listed, roughly 92% are singletons. The source was peripheral blood, collected on day 0 of AZD1222 vaccination. Every receptor here comes from an adult in good health.

The V gene is TRBV15, the J gene TRBJ1-5; 10 nucleotides agree with TRBD1. This CDR3 has 14 residues. V trimming: 6 bases; J trimming: 4 bases; junction bases outside the gene matches: 3. CDR1 is LNHNV and CDR2 is YYDKDF in the germline V gene (reference sequence). CDR3 DNA sequence: TGTGCCACCAGGACAGGGGGCTGGAATCAGCCCCAGCATTTT. It codes for CATRTGGWNQPQHF.

The genes are TRBV25-1 and TRBJ2-1, with 8 bases that match TRBD2. Unmatched junction bases numbered 11, after V lost 3 bases and J lost 10 bases. The germline V gene encodes CDR1 MGHDK and CDR2 SYGVNS. CDR3 size: 15 residues. This CDR3 reads CASSDLAGGLVEQFF. In nucleotides, the CDR3 is TGTGCCAGCAGTGACTTGGCGGGGGGTCTCGTCGAGCAGTTCTTC.

The chain links TRBV18 to TRBJ2-3, with 11 nucleotides matching TRBD1. The CDR3 is 16 residues long. Trimming removed 0 bases from V and 5 bases from J; junction bases left unmatched: 4. Germline V gene lookup returns CDR1 KGHSH and CDR2 LQKENI. The CDR3 loop reads CASSPPGTGGGDTQYF. The CDR3 region has the DNA TGTGCCAGCTCACCACCGGGGACAGGGGGTGGAGATACGCAGTATTTT.

This chain links TRBV6-6 with TRBJ2-7; D gene unclear. The CDR3 runs 14 residues. Looked up from germline, CDR1 is MNHNY and CDR2 is SVGAGI (reference sequence). Trimming pared 2 bases from V and 3 bases from J, leaving 11 bases between. In DNA, the CDR3 is TGTGCCAGCAGTTACAGGTCAGGAAACTACGAGCAGTACTTC. Translating it yields CASSYRSGNYEQYF.

This clone came up a few times. The genes are TRBV28 and TRBJ1-4; D call uncertain. Trimming pared 3 bases from V and 0 bases from J, leaving 11 bases between. The germline V gene has CDR1 MDHEN and CDR2 SYDVKM. The CDR3 is 16 residues long. The CDR3 loop is CASSFKTTPTNEKLFF. In DNA, the CDR3 is TGTGCCAGCAGTTTCAAAACTACCCCAACTAATGAAAAACTGTTTTTT.

The chain has TRBV25-1 and TRBJ2-3; D remains unclear. Germline V gives CDR1 MGHDK, CDR2 SYGVNS. Deletions cut 4 bases from V and 1 base from J, with 15 bases between. The CDR3 consists of 16 residues. The CDR3 DNA is TGTGCCAGCAGTGCCTCCAGTGCCGCGGGCACAGATACGCAGTATTTT. This gives the protein CASSASSAAGTDTQYF.

The chain carries TRBV2 and TRBJ2-7, with D hard to call. Germline V lookup: CDR1 SNHLY, CDR2 FYNNEI. The CDR3 runs to 14 residues. V lost 5 bases, J lost 7 bases, and 18 bases lay in between. The CDR3 spells CASSKDEGPLEQYF. For the CDR3, the DNA is TGTGCCAGCAGTAAGGACGAAGGACCATTGGAGCAGTACTTC.

The chain recombines TRBV28 with TRBJ2-2, with D possibly being TRBD2 (7 bases). The V end lost 2 bases, the J end lost 6 bases, and 10 bases lay between the germline ends. Germline V lookup: CDR1 MDHEN, CDR2 SYDVKM. The CDR3 length is 14 residues. The CDR3 protein is CASSLIGGAGELFF. The CDR3 DNA reads TGTGCCAGCAGTTTAATAGGGGGGGCCGGGGAGCTGTTTTTT.

This chain joins TRBV7-9 and TRBJ1-2; D is unclear. The CDR3 loop spans 11 amino acids. Trimming removed 8 bases from V and 3 bases from J, with 7 bases in between. Germline-derived CDR1 and CDR2 are SEHNR and FQNEAQ (reference sequence). CDR3 sequence (DNA): TGTGCCAGCTTGGGTTACTATGGCTACACCTTC. The encoded protein is CASLGYYGYTF.

The chain is built from TRBV20-1 and TRBJ1-6; TRBD1 agrees at 11 bases. There are 15 residues in the CDR3. The J segment lost 11 bases and the V segment lost 3 bases, leaving 9 bases of the junction unmatched. Germline lookup yields CDR1 DFQATT and CDR2 SNEGSKA (reference sequence). The CDR3 nucleotides are TGCAGTGCTAGTCTGGACAGGGGGCGGAGGACACCCCTCCACTTT. Its protein product is CSASLDRGRRTPLHF.

This chain connects TRBV20-1 to TRBJ1-5; the match to TRBD1 covers 9 bases. Germline loops: CDR1 DFQATT, CDR2 SNEGSKA (reference sequence). V dropped 3 bases and J dropped 7; count of bases not matched to a gene: 16. The CDR3 has 17 residues. The CDR3 DNA reads TGCAGTGCTAGTGACCGTACAACCGGGACAGGGAAACAGCCCCAGCATTTT. Translated: CSASDRTTGTGKQPQHF.

V usage is TRBV18 and J usage is TRBJ1-5; maybe TRBD1 (5 bases). V was trimmed by 2 bases and J by 5 bases, leaving 7 bases between them. This CDR3 comprises 13 residues. CDR1 and CDR2 from the germline V gene are KGHSH and LQKENI. This CDR3 reads CASSPTRDQPQHF. The CDR3 region has the DNA TGTGCCAGCTCACCAACCAGGGATCAGCCCCAGCATTTT.

J is TRBJ1-1 and V is TRBV7-9; D gene ambiguous. The CDR3 is 13 amino acids. V was pared by 2 bases and J by 3 bases, with 7 bases between. Germline values: CDR1 SEHNR, CDR2 FQNEAQ (reference sequence). The CDR3, as DNA: TGTGCCAGCAGCTTACGGCAGTACACTGAAGCTTTCTTT. Translating it yields CASSLRQYTEAFF.

CDR3 nucleotide sequence: TGCAGTGCTAGTTATTCGAGGGGGCAGACAGATACGCAGTATTTT. It translates to CSASYSRGQTDTQYF. This chain uses TRBV20-1 with TRBJ2-3; 7 nucleotides match TRBD1. With 3 bases clipped from V and 3 bases from J, the junction kept 9 bases outside the gene matches. Germline V lookup: CDR1 DFQATT, CDR2 SNEGSKA (reference sequence). The CDR3 is 15 residues long.

In DNA, the CDR3 is TGTGCCAGCAGTCCCACCGGGCTGGGGAGCAATCAGCCCCAGCATTTT. It translates to CASSPTGLGSNQPQHF. This chain connects TRBV27 to TRBJ1-5; D is undetermined. The CDR3 extends over 16 amino acids. CDR1 and CDR2 (germline): MNHEY, SMNVEV (reference sequence). Deletions cut 5 bases from V and 1 base from J, with 15 bases between.

This sequence joins TRBV6-1 and TRBJ1-6, with 12 nucleotides matching TRBD1. CDR1 MNHNS and CDR2 SASEGT come from the germline V gene. J gave up 9 bases and V 2 bases, and 8 bases lay outside the gene matches. CDR3 size: 17 residues. Here the CDR3 DNA reads TGTGCCAGCAGTGAATTCTGGGACAGGGGGCCACGTTCACCCCTCCACTTT. Translating it yields CASSEFWDRGPRSPLHF.

CDR3: CASSQDGAGVNYGYTF. The CDR3 nucleotides read TGCGCCAGCAGCCAAGATGGGGCAGGGGTTAACTATGGCTACACCTTC. V gene TRBV4-1 combines with J gene TRBJ1-2; tentative D call: TRBD1 (6 bases). The CDR3 totals 16 residues. Trimming removed 0 bases at V and 1 base at J, with 12 bases between. The V gene's germline CDR1 is MGHRA and CDR2 YSYEKL.

V is TRBV28 and J is TRBJ2-1; TRBD2 matches at 12 bases. Trimming removed 6 bases from V and 1 base from J; junction bases left unmatched: 13. Germline loops: CDR1 MDHEN, CDR2 SYDVKM. CDR3 length equals 19 residues. The CDR3 here is CASSPQSGLAGWSYNEQFF. CDR3 nucleotide sequence: TGTGCCAGCAGCCCCCAGTCGGGACTAGCGGGCTGGTCCTACAATGAGCAGTTCTTC.

The chain carries TRBV2 and TRBJ2-3, with TRBD1 as a possible D gene (5 bases). This CDR3 contains 14 residues. Trimming removed 3 bases at V and 4 bases at J, with 11 bases between. Germline V gene lookup returns CDR1 SNHLY and CDR2 FYNNEI. The CDR3 loop is CASSDLQGPDTQYF. The CDR3 nucleotides read TGTGCCAGCAGTGATCTCCAGGGCCCAGATACGCAGTATTTT.

The chain is built from TRBV27 and TRBJ1-2, with no clear D. The germline CDR1 and CDR2 sequences are MNHEY and SMNVEV (reference sequence). CDR3 length: 15 residues. The V and J ends lost 1 base and 4 bases respectively, with 13 bases between them. DNA for the CDR3: TGTGCCAGCAGTTTATTTGGTGGGCTTTCCTATGGCTACACCTTC. Its protein is CASSLFGGLSYGYTF.

The chain combines TRBV6-6 with TRBJ2-7, with 7 bases that match TRBD1. V lost 6 bases and J lost 3; bases outside the gene matches: 8. This CDR3 is built from 14 residues. Germline V CDR1 and CDR2: MNHNY, SVGAGI (reference sequence). The CDR3 protein is CASREQGFFYEQYF. CDR3 DNA sequence: TGTGCCAGCAGAGAACAGGGGTTTTTCTACGAGCAGTACTTC.

This chain links TRBV7-9 with TRBJ1-2; D uncertain. CDR1 SEHNR and CDR2 FQNEAQ come from the germline V gene (reference sequence). V lost 3 bases and J lost 6, with 11 bases in between. The CDR3 runs 13 residues. The CDR3 coding sequence is TGTGCCAGCAGCTTCGGGGAGGTTGATGGCTACACCTTC. Protein: CASSFGEVDGYTF.

The chain links TRBV27 to TRBJ2-7, with a weak D call TRBD1 (5 bases). This CDR3 is built from 15 residues. V gave up 2 bases and J gave up 2 bases, with 13 bases separating them. Germline loops: CDR1 MNHEY, CDR2 SMNVEV (reference sequence). The CDR3 sequence: CASSLRQGAPYEQYF. For the CDR3, the DNA is TGTGCCAGCAGTTTAAGGCAGGGTGCCCCCTACGAGCAGTACTTC.

The chain carries TRBV7-2 and TRBJ2-1; 8 bases are a match to TRBD2. CDR3 size: 14 residues. From germline, CDR1 is SGHTA and CDR2 FQGNSA. V lost 4 bases, J lost 15 bases, and 14 bases stayed unmatched. In DNA form, the CDR3 reads TGTGCCAGCAGCTCCCAATTGGCGAGGACTAGCCCGTTCTTC. It translates to CASSSQLARTSPFF.

This rearrangement joins TRBV7-8 to TRBJ2-1; possibly TRBD2 for D (6 bases). This CDR3 region has 13 residues. Germline CDR1 is SGHVS and CDR2 is FQNEAQ. Trimming stripped 1 base from V and 9 bases from J, with 10 bases between. The CDR3, as DNA: TGTGCCAGCAGCTTAGGGCGGGATTCTGAGCAGTTCTTC. Translating it yields CASSLGRDSEQFF.

This chain connects TRBV5-1 to TRBJ2-2; 8 positions match TRBD1. CDR1 SGHRS and CDR2 YFSETQ come from the germline V gene. The CDR3 loop spans 15 amino acids. The V segment lost 4 bases and the J segment 3 bases; nucleotides outside the gene matches: 5. Written as DNA, the CDR3 is TGCGCCAGCAGCACGACAGGGGACGACACCGGGGAGCTGTTTTTT. Translated: CASSTTGDDTGELFF. Supplemented by reference TRBV5-1 and TRBJ2-2, the full variable domain reads KAGVTQTPRYLIKTRGQQVTLSCSPISGHRSVSWYQQTPGQGLQFLFEYFSETQRNKGNFPGRFSGRQFSNSRSEMNVSTLELGDSALYLCASSTTGDDTGELFFGEGSRLTVL.

The J gene is TRBJ1-2, the V gene TRBV9; D unresolved. CDR3 length equals 14 residues. With 0 bases removed from V and 4 bases from J, the gap between germline ends came to 10 bases. The V gene's germline CDR1 is SGDLS and CDR2 YYNGEE. The CDR3 bases are TGTGCCAGCAGCGTAGGCGGAATCCGCTATGGCTACACCTTC. Translating gives CASSVGGIRYGYTF.

The chain uses TRBV14 and TRBJ1-1; D perhaps matches TRBD1 (5 bases). Trimming shortened V by 0 bases and J by 0 bases, and 8 bases separated the two germline ends. CDR1 is SGHDN and CDR2 is FVKESK in the germline V gene. This CDR3 is 15 amino acids long. The CDR3 sequence is CASSQEGLLNTEAFF. As DNA, the CDR3 is TGTGCCAGCAGCCAAGAGGGGCTTTTGAACACTGAAGCTTTCTTT.

In its sample, this clone was seen a few times. The chain links TRBV19 to TRBJ2-2; the match to TRBD1 covers 8 bases. The CDR3 runs 15 residues. With 8 bases clipped from V and 5 bases from J, the junction kept 10 bases outside the gene matches. Germline CDR1 reads LNHDA; CDR2 reads SQIVND (reference sequence). The CDR3 bases are TGTGCCAGTCGAACTCAGGGGGCCGGGACCGGGGAGCTGTTTTTT. This sequence encodes CASRTQGAGTGELFF. Full variable domain (outside the CDR3, taken from reference TRBV19 and TRBJ2-2): DGGITQSPKYLFRKEGQNVTLSCEQNLNHDAMYWYRQDPGQGLRLIYYSQIVNDFQKGDIAEGYSVSREKKESFPLTVTSAQKNPTAFYLCASRTQGAGTGELFFGEGSRLTVL.

J is TRBJ2-3 and V is TRBV28, with 10 bases aligning to TRBD2. Germline V gene lookup returns CDR1 MDHEN and CDR2 SYDVKM. V trimming: 7 bases; J trimming: 7 bases; junction bases outside the gene matches: 11. CDR3 length equals 15 residues. CDR3 sequence: CASNLAGALGNTQYF. The CDR3 DNA follows: TGTGCCAGCAATCTAGCGGGGGCGCTGGGAAATACGCAGTATTTT.

This chain joins TRBV20-1 and TRBJ2-2, with 7 bases identical to TRBD2. The V segment lost 8 bases and the J segment 5 bases; nucleotides outside the gene matches: 2. Looked up from germline, CDR1 is DFQATT and CDR2 is SNEGSKA (reference sequence). This CDR3 comprises 11 residues. This CDR3 is CSPRGTGELFF. As DNA, the CDR3 is TGCAGTCCGCGGGGGACCGGGGAGCTGTTTTTT.